This T cell receptor (beta chain) appears in the sequencing data of a study of blood T cell repertoires in COVID-19. Study-level background: Acute and convalescent COVID-19 samples came from the United States, Italy and Spain.

Original data processing: It was from reference gene primer amplification that nucleated cell counts were estimated. Here immunoSEQ multiplex PCR was the method, and the copy in TCRdb shows in-frame clones only, minus some. V, J and clone size are taken as reported in that table, and D and trimming were inferred from the DNA itself. The profile covers 130,000 to 150,000 clones, with over 70% appearing a single time and 5.5% to 7.5% taken by the ten largest. This CDR3 region has 15 residues. The J segment lost 4 bases and the V segment lost 6 bases, leaving 5 bases of the junction unmatched. Looked up from germline, CDR1 is SGDLS and CDR2 is YYNGEE.

The receptor comes from a man of 80 years or more with acute or convalescent COVID-19. The sample consisted of peripheral blood. The V call is TRBV9, the J call TRBJ2-1; 12 bases agree with TRBD2. The CDR3 DNA reads TGTGCCAGCACCCGACTAGCGGGGGCGTACAATGAGCAGTTCTTC. Translation: CASTRLAGAYNEQFF.